Listed below are T cell receptor beta chains from one sample, sequenced in a study of low-dose radiotherapy and immunotherapy resistance in tumors. TCRdb independently ran MiXCR on the reads; one entry per CDR3 protein. Of fewer than 95,000 distinct CDR3 sequences listed, around 9.2% are singletons. The sample here was PBMCs, taken before treatment. All receptors derive from a male donor with prostate cancer. Each CDR3 is given with its conserved first and last residue. The D gene is left open where the match is weak. Rows give clone size only sometimes, using once, few, many, or a class for an expanded clone.

TRBJ2-5,TRBV5-6,NA,16,NA,TGTGCCAGCAGCTCCCTCCCCCCTAGCGTAGAAGAGACCCAGTACTTC,CASSSLPPSVEETQYF
TRBJ2-1,TRBV19,NA,17,many,TGTGCCAGTAGTACTCTATCCGGGGGCGGGGATGTGAATGAGCAGTTCTTC,CASSTLSGGGDVNEQFF
TRBJ2-5,TRBV5-4,NA,13,many,TGTGCCAGCCAAGATCCGTTACAAGAGACCCAGTACTTC,CASQDPLQETQYF
TRBJ2-7,TRBV12-3/TRBV12-4,NA,14,many,TGTGCCAGCAGTCCAGACGGAGGGGCGAGAGAGCAGTACTTC,CASSPDGGAREQYF
TRBJ2-7,TRBV29-1,TRBD2,10,many,TGCAGCGTTCTAGCGGACGAGCAGTACTTC,CSVLADEQYF
TRBJ2-2,TRBV3-1,NA,15,many,TGTGCCAGCAGCCCAATTGGCACTGTTTCCGGGGAGCTGTTTTTT,CASSPIGTVSGELFF
TRBJ2-1,TRBV4-1,NA,15,few,TGCGCCAGCAGCCAAGTGTCTAGCGATTACAATGAGCAGTTCTTC,CASSQVSSDYNEQFF
TRBJ1-6,TRBV6-2/TRBV6-3,TRBD1,14,many,TGTGCCAGCAGCCCTCAGGGGGCAGGCTCACCCCTCCACTTT,CASSPQGAGSPLHF
TRBJ2-1,TRBV10-3,TRBD1,12,many,TGTGCCATCAGTGAGCAGGGGGATGAGCAGTTCTTC,CAISEQGDEQFF
TRBJ1-5,TRBV3-1,NA,15,few,TGTGCCAGCAGCCAAGCTAACGGGGGCAATCAGCCCCAGCATTTT,CASSQANGGNQPQHF
TRBJ2-1,TRBV6-8,TRBD2,16,many,TGTGCCAGCAGTCCCTTCCTAGCGGGAGGATACAATGAGCAGTTCTTC,CASSPFLAGGYNEQFF
TRBJ2-6,TRBV9,TRBD1,17,NA,TGTGCCAGCAGCAGGGGACAGGGGGCTCGTGGGGCCAACGTCCTGACTTTC,CASSRGQGARGANVLTF
TRBJ2-3,TRBV28,TRBD2,16,many,TGTGCCAGCAGACAAAGACTAGCGGATAGCACAGATACGCAGTATTTT,CASRQRLADSTDTQYF
TRBJ2-7,TRBV28,TRBD2,16,many,TGTGCCAGCAAATTGGGGACTAGCGCGAGCTCTAGGGAGCAGTACTTC,CASKLGTSASSREQYF
TRBJ2-1,TRBV7-2,NA,13,many,TGTGCCAGCAGCCCCCGCAGGGACAATGAGCAGTTCTTC,CASSPRRDNEQFF
TRBJ2-7,TRBV20-1,TRBD1,14,many,TGCAGTGCCCGGGACAGGCAGCTATCCTACGAGCAGTACTTC,CSARDRQLSYEQYF
TRBJ2-7,TRBV27,NA,14,many,TGTGCCAGCAGCCGTAGCGGAGCACCCTACGAGCAGTACTTC,CASSRSGAPYEQYF
TRBJ2-3,TRBV5-6,TRBD2,16,many,TGTGCCAGCAGCCCGTTAAGCGGGGGGGGCACAGATACGCAGTATTTT,CASSPLSGGGTDTQYF
TRBJ2-2,TRBV2,NA,15,many,TGTGCCAGCAGTAGACAGGCAGGCGACACCGGGGAGCTGTTTTTT,CASSRQAGDTGELFF
TRBJ1-3,TRBV4-3,NA,16,many,TGCGCCAGCAGCCAAGATCGGCGGGGGCCCGGAAACACCATATATTTT,CASSQDRRGPGNTIYF
TRBJ2-1,TRBV7-6,NA,14,many,TGTGCCAGCAGCTTCCGGGAGTCGGACAATGAGCAGTTCTTC,CASSFRESDNEQFF
TRBJ2-5,TRBV3-1,TRBD2,16,many,TGTGCCAGCAGCCAAGGGAGGACTAGCGAACAAGAGACCCAGTACTTC,CASSQGRTSEQETQYF
TRBJ1-4,TRBV9,NA,15,many,TGTGCCAGCAGCGTAGAGGGGGGCGCCGGTGAAAAACTGTTTTTT,CASSVEGGAGEKLFF
TRBJ2-5,TRBV5-6,TRBD2,14,few,TGTGCCAGCAACCCGGCGGGGGTCTGGGAGACCCAGTACTTC,CASNPAGVWETQYF
TRBJ2-3,TRBV6-6,NA,16,many,TGTGCCAGCACCCCCTTTCGAGGGGGGGGCACAGATACGCAGTATTTT,CASTPFRGGGTDTQYF